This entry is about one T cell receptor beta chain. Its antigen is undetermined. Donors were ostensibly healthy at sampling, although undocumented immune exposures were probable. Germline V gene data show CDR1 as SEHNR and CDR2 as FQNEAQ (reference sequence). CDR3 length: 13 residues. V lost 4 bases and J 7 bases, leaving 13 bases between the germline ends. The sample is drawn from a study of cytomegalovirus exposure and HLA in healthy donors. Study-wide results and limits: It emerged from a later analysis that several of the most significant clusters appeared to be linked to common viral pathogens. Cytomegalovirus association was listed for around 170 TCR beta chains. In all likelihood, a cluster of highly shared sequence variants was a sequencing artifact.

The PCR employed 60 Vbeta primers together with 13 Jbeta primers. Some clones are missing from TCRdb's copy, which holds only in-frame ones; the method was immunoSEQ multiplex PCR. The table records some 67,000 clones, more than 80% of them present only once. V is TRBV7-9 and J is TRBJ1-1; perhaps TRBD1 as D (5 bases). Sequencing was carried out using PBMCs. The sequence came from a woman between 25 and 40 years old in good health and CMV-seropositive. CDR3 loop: CASSSTGVGEAFF. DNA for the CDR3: TGTGCCAGCAGCTCTACAGGCGTCGGTGAAGCTTTCTTT.